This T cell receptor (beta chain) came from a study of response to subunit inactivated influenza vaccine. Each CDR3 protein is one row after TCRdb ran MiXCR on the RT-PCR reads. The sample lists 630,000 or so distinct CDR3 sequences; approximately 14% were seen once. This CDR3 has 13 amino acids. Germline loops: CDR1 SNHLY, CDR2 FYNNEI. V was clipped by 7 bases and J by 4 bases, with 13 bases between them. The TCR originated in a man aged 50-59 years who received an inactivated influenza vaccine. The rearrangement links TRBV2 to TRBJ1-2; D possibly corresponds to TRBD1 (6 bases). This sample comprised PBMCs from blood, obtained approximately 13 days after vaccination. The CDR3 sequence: CASNAGGSYGYTF. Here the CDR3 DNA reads TGTGCCAGCAACGCGGGGGGCAGCTATGGCTACACCTTC.